A selection of T cell receptor beta chains follows, all from one sample in a study of long-term antiretroviral therapy in people with HIV. The repertoire was sequenced with immunoSEQ multiplex PCR; TCRdb's copy has only in-frame clones and lacks some. The sample holds 15,000 to 20,000 clones; about 86% are singletons and the top ten take under 9.5%. The specimen was unsorted PBMCs, collected 0.3 years before starting antiretroviral therapy. These receptors were collected from a middle-aged man with HIV. CDR3s include the opening cysteine and the closing phenylalanine or tryptophan. Fields, in order: J gene, V gene, clone size, D gene, CDR3 DNA, CDR3 protein. D genes are given only for firm matches. Clone sizes are given selectively: once, few, many, or a class where the clone is expanded.

j_call: TRBJ1-4
v_call: TRBV7-8
clone_size: once
d_call: .
cdr3_nt: TGTGCCAGCAGCCCCAGGGGTCCGCTCAGGGAGGCTAATGAAAAACTGTTTTTT
cdr3_aa: CASSPRGPLREANEKLFF

j_call: TRBJ2-1
v_call: TRBV9
clone_size: .
d_call: TRBD2
cdr3_nt: TGTGCCAGCAGCGTATGGGCTAGCGGGGGTTACAATGAGCAGTTCTTC
cdr3_aa: CASSVWASGGYNEQFF

j_call: TRBJ2-3
v_call: TRBV6-5
clone_size: .
d_call: TRBD1
cdr3_nt: TGTGCCAGCAGTTACTCGCCGGGACAGGGCGCAGATACGCAGTATTTT
cdr3_aa: CASSYSPGQGADTQYF

j_call: TRBJ2-1
v_call: TRBV4-1
clone_size: few
d_call: TRBD2
cdr3_nt: TGCGCCAGCAGCCCTCCGGGACTAGCGGGGTATAATGAGCAGTTCTTC
cdr3_aa: CASSPPGLAGYNEQFF

j_call: TRBJ2-5
v_call: TRBV11-1
clone_size: .
d_call: TRBD1
cdr3_nt: TGTGCCAGCAGCTTATCCCACACAGGGGGCTGGGAGACCCAGTACTTC
cdr3_aa: CASSLSHTGGWETQYF

j_call: TRBJ1-3
v_call: TRBV6-5
clone_size: .
d_call: .
cdr3_nt: TGTGCCAGCAGTTCGGGGGGTGGGGGACCTGGAAACACCATATATTTT
cdr3_aa: CASSSGGGGPGNTIYF

j_call: TRBJ1-2
v_call: TRBV5-1
clone_size: large
d_call: .
cdr3_nt: TGCGCCAGCAGCTTGGACCCGGGCCGACGAACGGAAGGCTACACCTTC
cdr3_aa: CASSLDPGRRTEGYTF

j_call: TRBJ1-1
v_call: TRBV7-9
clone_size: .
d_call: .
cdr3_nt: TGTGCCAGCAGTCTAGCGGGGCGAAGTGCTTTCTTT
cdr3_aa: CASSLAGRSAFF

j_call: TRBJ1-4
v_call: TRBV7-8
clone_size: .
d_call: .
cdr3_nt: TGTGCCAGCAGCTTAGTGATCCGGGATTTACTGTTTTTT
cdr3_aa: CASSLVIRDLLFF

j_call: TRBJ2-3
v_call: TRBV6-5
clone_size: .
d_call: .
cdr3_nt: TGTGCCAGCAGTTACCGGACGGTTAGCACAGATACGCAGTATTTT
cdr3_aa: CASSYRTVSTDTQYF

j_call: TRBJ1-4
v_call: TRBV28
clone_size: .
d_call: TRBD1
cdr3_nt: TGTGCCAGCAGTTTATACATAAACCGGGACAGGGGCGAAACTAATGAAAAACTGTTTTTT
cdr3_aa: CASSLYINRDRGETNEKLFF

j_call: TRBJ1-1
v_call: TRBV28
clone_size: .
d_call: .
cdr3_nt: TGTGCCAGCAGGCCAGGCGTCGGGACCACTGAAGCTTTCTTT
cdr3_aa: CASRPGVGTTEAFF

j_call: TRBJ1-2
v_call: TRBV5-6
clone_size: .
d_call: TRBD1
cdr3_nt: TGTGCCAGCAGCCCCGAGACAGGGATCCCTAACTATGGCTACACCTTC
cdr3_aa: CASSPETGIPNYGYTF

j_call: TRBJ2-2
v_call: TRBV19
clone_size: few
d_call: .
cdr3_nt: TGTGCCAGTAGTAGCCAGGGAGGTAGATTCAGCGGGGAGCTGTTTTTT
cdr3_aa: CASSSQGGRFSGELFF

j_call: TRBJ1-5
v_call: TRBV7-2
clone_size: .
d_call: TRBD1
cdr3_nt: TGTGCCAGCAGCCCGACAGGGGGGGATCAGCCCCAGCATTTT
cdr3_aa: CASSPTGGDQPQHF

j_call: TRBJ2-7
v_call: TRBV19
clone_size: .
d_call: .
cdr3_nt: TGTGCCAGTACTCCTGGCAGGGGCTCCTACGAGCAGTACTTC
cdr3_aa: CASTPGRGSYEQYF

j_call: TRBJ2-7
v_call: TRBV28
clone_size: .
d_call: .
cdr3_nt: TGTGCCAGCAGTTTGCGGCAGGGTTACGAGCAGTACTTC
cdr3_aa: CASSLRQGYEQYF

j_call: TRBJ1-1
v_call: TRBV7-2
clone_size: .
d_call: .
cdr3_nt: TGTGCCAGCAGCTTAGAGGTCGGCGGCTACACTGAAGCTTTCTTT
cdr3_aa: CASSLEVGGYTEAFF

j_call: TRBJ2-4
v_call: TRBV10-2
clone_size: .
d_call: .
cdr3_nt: TGCGCCAGCAGTGAGCTCTTACAGGGCATTCAGTACTTC
cdr3_aa: CASSELLQGIQYF

j_call: TRBJ2-7
v_call: TRBV6-5
clone_size: .
d_call: .
cdr3_nt: TGTGCCAGCAGTTACGGGGGCGCGACCTACGAGCAGTACTTC
cdr3_aa: CASSYGGATYEQYF

j_call: TRBJ1-2
v_call: TRBV7-3
clone_size: .
d_call: .
cdr3_nt: TGTGCCAGCAGCCCGGGACCCACCTATGGCTACACCTTC
cdr3_aa: CASSPGPTYGYTF

j_call: TRBJ2-3
v_call: TRBV15
clone_size: .
d_call: TRBD2
cdr3_nt: TGTGCCACCAGCAGAGAGGCGGGGGGGGGCACAGATACGCAGTATTTT
cdr3_aa: CATSREAGGGTDTQYF

j_call: TRBJ2-1
v_call: TRBV4-3
clone_size: .
d_call: TRBD1
cdr3_nt: TGCGCCAGCAGCCAATGGGACAGCGCCTACGATGAGCAGTTCTTC
cdr3_aa: CASSQWDSAYDEQFF

j_call: TRBJ2-7
v_call: TRBV4-3
clone_size: .
d_call: .
cdr3_nt: TGCGCCAGCAGCCAAAGCAACTCCGGGACCTACGAGCAGTACTTC
cdr3_aa: CASSQSNSGTYEQYF

j_call: TRBJ2-1
v_call: TRBV7-2
clone_size: .
d_call: TRBD2
cdr3_nt: TGTGCCAGCAGCCAGTTGGGACTAGCGGATGAGCAGTTCTTC
cdr3_aa: CASSQLGLADEQFF

j_call: TRBJ2-5
v_call: TRBV5-4
clone_size: .
d_call: .
cdr3_nt: TGTGCCAGCAGCGGGACACACCAAGAGACCCAGTACTTC
cdr3_aa: CASSGTHQETQYF

j_call: TRBJ2-5
v_call: TRBV5-4
clone_size: .
d_call: .
cdr3_nt: TGTGCCAGCAGCTTGTCCGACAATCGGGAGACCCAGTACTTC
cdr3_aa: CASSLSDNRETQYF

j_call: TRBJ1-1
v_call: TRBV7-3
clone_size: .
d_call: .
cdr3_nt: TGTGCCAGCAGCTTAGGTTACGGGACTGAAGCTTTCTTT
cdr3_aa: CASSLGYGTEAFF

j_call: TRBJ1-5
v_call: TRBV5-8
clone_size: .
d_call: .
cdr3_nt: TGTGCCAGCAGCAGGAGACAAGGGGGTCAGCCCCAGCATTTT
cdr3_aa: CASSRRQGGQPQHF

j_call: TRBJ1-5
v_call: TRBV4-1
clone_size: .
d_call: .
cdr3_nt: TGCGCCAGCAGCCAAGAATTCCCACAGAGTCAGCCCCAGCATTTT
cdr3_aa: CASSQEFPQSQPQHF

j_call: TRBJ1-2
v_call: TRBV7-2
clone_size: .
d_call: .
cdr3_nt: TGTGCCAGCAGCTTAGGGGGGGATGGCTACACCTTC
cdr3_aa: CASSLGGDGYTF

j_call: TRBJ2-5
v_call: TRBV2
clone_size: .
d_call: .
cdr3_nt: TGTGCCAGCAGTTATCGAGCCGGGCCCCTGGTACTCGAGACCCAGTACTTC
cdr3_aa: CASSYRAGPLVLETQYF

j_call: TRBJ2-1
v_call: TRBV19
clone_size: once
d_call: TRBD2
cdr3_nt: TGTGCCAGTACCCCCGGACTAGCGGGACTTCCATACAATGAGCAGTTCTTC
cdr3_aa: CASTPGLAGLPYNEQFF

j_call: TRBJ2-7
v_call: TRBV6-6
clone_size: .
d_call: TRBD2
cdr3_nt: TGTGCCAGCAGTTACGGGCTAGCGGGGTACGAGCAGTACTTC
cdr3_aa: CASSYGLAGYEQYF

j_call: TRBJ1-4
v_call: TRBV9
clone_size: .
d_call: .
cdr3_nt: TGTGCCAGCAGCGAGGGACCGGAATTAGAAAAACTGTTTTTT
cdr3_aa: CASSEGPELEKLFF

j_call: TRBJ2-3
v_call: TRBV10-1
clone_size: .
d_call: TRBD1
cdr3_nt: TGCGCCAGCAGCTCAGACAGGGTCGTCACAGATACGCAGTATTTT
cdr3_aa: CASSSDRVVTDTQYF

j_call: TRBJ1-1
v_call: TRBV18
clone_size: .
d_call: .
cdr3_nt: TGTGCCAGCTCACGTACACAGAACACTGAAGCTTTCTTT
cdr3_aa: CASSRTQNTEAFF

j_call: TRBJ1-1
v_call: TRBV5-4
clone_size: .
d_call: .
cdr3_nt: TGTGCCAGCAGCGTATCTAAGTCCTCTGAAGCTTTCTTT
cdr3_aa: CASSVSKSSEAFF

j_call: TRBJ1-4
v_call: TRBV4-3
clone_size: few
d_call: TRBD1
cdr3_nt: TGCGCCAGCAGCCAATCACTGGGACAGGGGTCCGAAAAACTGTTTTTT
cdr3_aa: CASSQSLGQGSEKLFF

j_call: TRBJ1-1
v_call: TRBV5-4
clone_size: few
d_call: .
cdr3_nt: TGTGCCAGCAGCTTGGTTTTCGGACAGATGAACACTGAAGCTTTCTTT
cdr3_aa: CASSLVFGQMNTEAFF

j_call: TRBJ2-3
v_call: TRBV7-2
clone_size: .
d_call: TRBD1
cdr3_nt: TGTGCCAGCAGCTTATTATCAGGGGGCGCAGATACGCAGTATTTT
cdr3_aa: CASSLLSGGADTQYF

j_call: TRBJ2-7
v_call: TRBV18
clone_size: .
d_call: .
cdr3_nt: TGTGCCAGCTCACCCAACAGGAAACTCAAGTACTTC
cdr3_aa: CASSPNRKLKYF

j_call: TRBJ2-3
v_call: TRBV29-1
clone_size: .
d_call: .
cdr3_nt: TGCAGCGTTGTCCCGGCAGATACGCAGTATTTT
cdr3_aa: CSVVPADTQYF

j_call: TRBJ1-2
v_call: TRBV7-2
clone_size: .
d_call: TRBD1
cdr3_nt: TGTGCCAGCAGCTATGGGACAGGGGTCTATGGCTACACCTTC
cdr3_aa: CASSYGTGVYGYTF

j_call: TRBJ2-2
v_call: TRBV4-1
clone_size: once
d_call: .
cdr3_nt: TGCGCCAGCAGCCAAGCGTTAAGGGGGGGGGACACCGGGGAGCTGTTTTTT
cdr3_aa: CASSQALRGGDTGELFF

j_call: TRBJ1-1
v_call: TRBV2
clone_size: .
d_call: .
cdr3_nt: TGTGCCAGCAGTGAAGGTGACCGCACTGAAGCTTTCTTT
cdr3_aa: CASSEGDRTEAFF

j_call: TRBJ2-7
v_call: TRBV11-2
clone_size: .
d_call: TRBD1
cdr3_nt: TGTGCCAGCAGGCTCAACAGGGGGCGAATTTACGAGCAGTACTTC
cdr3_aa: CASRLNRGRIYEQYF

j_call: TRBJ1-2
v_call: TRBV4-1
clone_size: few
d_call: TRBD1
cdr3_nt: TGCGCCAGCAGCCCTTCAATTCCAGGACAGGGGGCGATTAACTATGGCTACACCTTC
cdr3_aa: CASSPSIPGQGAINYGYTF

j_call: TRBJ1-2
v_call: TRBV18
clone_size: few
d_call: .
cdr3_nt: TGTGCCAGCTCACCACCTATCCGGACGGCGCTTGGGGATGGCTACACCTTC
cdr3_aa: CASSPPIRTALGDGYTF

j_call: TRBJ2-1
v_call: TRBV9
clone_size: .
d_call: TRBD2
cdr3_nt: TGTGCCAGCAGCGTGGGACTAGCGGGGGGGTTGAATGAGCAGTTCTTC
cdr3_aa: CASSVGLAGGLNEQFF

j_call: TRBJ1-1
v_call: TRBV18
clone_size: .
d_call: .
cdr3_nt: TGTGCCAGCTCACGAGCCCCCCGCATCATGAACACTGAAGCTTTCTTT
cdr3_aa: CASSRAPRIMNTEAFF

j_call: TRBJ2-5
v_call: TRBV7-9
clone_size: .
d_call: .
cdr3_nt: TGTGCCAGCAGCCACAGAAACCAAGAGACCCAGTACTTC
cdr3_aa: CASSHRNQETQYF

j_call: TRBJ1-2
v_call: TRBV7-9
clone_size: .
d_call: .
cdr3_nt: TGTGCCAGCATCCTTCAGGGGAACTATGGCTACACCTTC
cdr3_aa: CASILQGNYGYTF

j_call: TRBJ2-5
v_call: TRBV6-5
clone_size: .
d_call: .
cdr3_nt: TGTGCCAGCAGGGGCCCCCCGGGGACCCAGTACTTC
cdr3_aa: CASRGPPGTQYF

j_call: TRBJ1-1
v_call: TRBV4-3
clone_size: .
d_call: TRBD1
cdr3_nt: TGCGCCAGCAGCCAAGAGTGGGACAGGACTGAAGCTTTCTTT
cdr3_aa: CASSQEWDRTEAFF

j_call: TRBJ2-5
v_call: TRBV2
clone_size: .
d_call: .
cdr3_nt: TGTGCCAGCCGGCAACAAGAGACCCAGTACTTC
cdr3_aa: CASRQQETQYF